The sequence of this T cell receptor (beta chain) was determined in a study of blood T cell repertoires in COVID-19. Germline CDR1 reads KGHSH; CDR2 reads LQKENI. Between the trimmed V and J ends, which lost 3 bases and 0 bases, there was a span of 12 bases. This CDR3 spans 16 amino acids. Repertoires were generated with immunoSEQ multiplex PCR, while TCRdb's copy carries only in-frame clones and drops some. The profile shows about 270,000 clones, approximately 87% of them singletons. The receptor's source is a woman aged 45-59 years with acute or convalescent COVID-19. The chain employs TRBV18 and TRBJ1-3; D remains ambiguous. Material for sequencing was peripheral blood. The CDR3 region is CASSPTYSPSGNTIYF. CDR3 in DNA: TGTGCCAGCTCACCGACTTACTCGCCCTCTGGAAACACCATATATTTT.